The text below deals with one T cell receptor (beta chain). The antigen is not known. Per the germline V gene, CDR1 is SGHVS and CDR2 is FQNEAQ. Germline trimming cut 5 bases from V and 0 bases from J; bases unmatched to any gene: 13. This CDR3 contains 18 residues. Sequencing of TCR beta covered CD8+ and CD4+ T cells obtained from blood. The patients who served as multiple sclerosis controls were treatment-naive and had stable or active relapsing-remitting disease that fulfilled the revised McDonald criteria. The sample is drawn from a study of CD8 T cells in Susac syndrome. Study-wide findings and caveats: An acknowledgment was made by the study that its TCR sequencing and HLA analysis involved relatively few individuals.

The RNA, 0.5 to 1 ug, was put through reverse transcription using random hexamers. TCR beta CDR3 was amplified by immunoSEQ covering 54 Vbeta and 13 Jbeta. Each CDR3 protein gets one entry after TCRdb re-called the immunoSEQ multiplex PCR reads with MiXCR. The sample shows about 150,000 distinct CDR3 sequences, 80% to 95% of them seen only once. The source material was CD4+ T cells from PBMCs. This chain joins TRBV7-8 and TRBJ2-7; 10 bases agree with TRBD2. This receptor was taken from a human donor with multiple sclerosis. The CDR3 spells CASSTLALASGSSYEQYF. CDR3 nucleotide sequence: TGTGCCAGCAGCACCCTAGCCCTCGCTAGCGGGAGCTCCTACGAGCAGTACTTC.